This T cell receptor (beta chain) was obtained from a study of Ad26.COV2.S vaccination and SARS-CoV-2 variants. Study-level background: Once, or twice with 56 days between doses, Ad26.COV2.S was given intramuscularly.

Treatment here: some 20 received Ad26.COV2.S at low or high dose, single or two shots; roughly five received placebo; per-sample allocation not given. Samples came from day 63 after the first vaccine or placebo injection. Using immunoSEQ multiplex PCR, the repertoire was profiled, and TCRdb retains in-frame clones only, with some absent. The data hold 450,000 to 550,000 clones, with approximately 90% observed a single time. V was clipped by 3 bases and J by 6 bases, with 21 bases between them. Per germline, CDR1 MNHEY and CDR2 SMNVEV (reference sequence). CDR3 size: 17 residues. This TCR was sampled from a person between 18 and 60 years old who received the Ad26.COV2.S COVID-19 vaccine or a placebo. The chain combines TRBV27 with TRBJ2-1; D might be TRBD1 (6 bases). The specimen was peripheral blood, collected in a trial of Ad26.COV2.S vaccine versus placebo. CDR3 DNA sequence: TGTGCCAGCAGTTTCCGACGCCTCCAGGGGTTGCTCAATGAGCAGTTCTTC. This codes for CASSFRRLQGLLNEQFF.